The 5 T cell receptor beta chains below were found in one sample sequenced in a study of PD-1 blockade in classical Hodgkin lymphoma. Some clones are missing from TCRdb's copy, which holds only in-frame ones; the method was immunoSEQ multiplex PCR. The data show tens of thousands of clones, 78% seen once. The time point denotes: cycle 4 day 1 (C4D1), after six to seven weeks of nivolumab. Relapse after autologous stem cell transplantation occurred in every patient, and brentuximab vedotin exposure varied. The sequencing here drew on peripheral blood mononuclear cells (PBMCs), taken before the fourth cycle of nivolumab. The receptors stem from a human donor with classical Hodgkin lymphoma.

V usage is TRBV4-3 and J usage is TRBJ1-1, with TRBD1 matching over 9 bases. V dropped 1 base and J dropped 0; count of bases not matched to a gene: 6. CDR3 length: 17 amino acids. Germline CDR1 LGHNA, CDR2 YSLEER. CDR3 in amino acids: CASSQGGQGKLNTEAFF. DNA for the CDR3: TGCGCCAGCAGCCAAGGGGGACAGGGTAAATTGAACACTGAAGCTTTCTTT.

The chain carries TRBV5-4 and TRBJ1-1; D is unclear. The CDR3 extends over 13 amino acids. V lost 1 base and J 1 base, leaving 5 bases between the germline ends. The germline V gene encodes CDR1 SGHNT and CDR2 YYREEE (reference sequence). CDR3 sequence reads: CASSLFANTEAFF. CDR3 nucleotide sequence: TGTGCCAGCAGCTTGTTTGCGAACACTGAAGCTTTCTTT.

The chain employs TRBV11-3 and TRBJ2-3, with D tentatively TRBD2 (5 bases). The CDR3 sequence is 14 residues long. Germline CDR1 reads SGHNT; CDR2 reads YENEEA. Trimming removed 5 bases from V and 4 bases from J, with 13 bases in between. This CDR3 reads CASSDYLAADTQYF. The DNA of the CDR3 is TGTGCCAGCAGCGACTATTTGGCAGCAGATACGCAGTATTTT.

The chain links TRBV30 to TRBJ2-5; unclear D gene. The germline CDR1 and CDR2 sequences are GTSNPN and SVGIG (reference sequence). This CDR3 is built from 11 residues. V lost 1 base to trimming and J lost 1 base, with 1 base between them. In nucleotides, the CDR3 is TGTGCCTGGAGTGGCCAAGAGACCCAGTACTTC. It is translated as CAWSGQETQYF.

CDR3 sequence: CASSWQTAYNEQFF. The DNA for the CDR3 is TGTGCCAGCAGTTGGCAGACGGCCTACAATGAGCAGTTCTTC. V gene TRBV2 combines with J gene TRBJ2-1; D uncertain. The V gene's germline CDR1 is SNHLY and CDR2 FYNNEI. The CDR3 has 14 residues. V dropped 5 bases and J dropped 2 bases, with 10 bases sitting between them.